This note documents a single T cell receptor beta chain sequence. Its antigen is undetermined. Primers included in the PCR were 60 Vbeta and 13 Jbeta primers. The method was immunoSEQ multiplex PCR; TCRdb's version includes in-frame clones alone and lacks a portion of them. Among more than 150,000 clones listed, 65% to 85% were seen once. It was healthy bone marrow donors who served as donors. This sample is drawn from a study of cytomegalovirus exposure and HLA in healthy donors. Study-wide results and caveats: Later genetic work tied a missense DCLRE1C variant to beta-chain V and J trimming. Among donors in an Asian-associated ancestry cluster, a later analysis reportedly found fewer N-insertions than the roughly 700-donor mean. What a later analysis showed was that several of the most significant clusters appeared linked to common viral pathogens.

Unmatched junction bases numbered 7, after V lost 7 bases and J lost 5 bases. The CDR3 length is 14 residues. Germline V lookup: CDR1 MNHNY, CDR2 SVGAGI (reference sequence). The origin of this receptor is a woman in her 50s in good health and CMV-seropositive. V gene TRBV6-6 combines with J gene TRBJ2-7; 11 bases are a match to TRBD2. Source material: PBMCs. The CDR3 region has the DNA TGTGCCAGCACCACTAGCGGGGGTCTACACGAGCAGTACTTC. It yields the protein CASTTSGGLHEQYF.